This T cell receptor beta chain was found in a study of human T cells and chemical hapten exposure. On the study more broadly: Small pooled library volume differences mainly caused per-sample TCR yield variation.

As to this clonotype: Its antigen is undetermined.

Trimming removed 0 bases at V and 6 bases at J, with 9 bases between. The CDR3 is made up of 14 amino acids. Germline CDR1 reads KGHSH; CDR2 reads LQKENI. Individual cDNA molecules each carried unique molecular identifiers attached by the library. One entry per CDR3 protein results from TCRdb running MiXCR on the RACE reads. Of 65,000 to 90,000 distinct CDR3 sequences in the sample, 14% were seen once. Time point denoted: pre-sensitization, week 0. The sample's treatment: therapeutic diphenylcyclopropenone sensitization with weekly scalp DPC. Donors, patients with alopecia ranging from 18 to 70 years old and judged suitable for DPC, provided samples. Findings and caveats of the study: PT1 expanded TCR numbers rose with patch test score.

The chain employs TRBV18 and TRBJ1-3; D gene unclear. The sample in question was whole blood, obtained in connection with sensitization to the hapten diphenylcyclopropenone (DPC). This clonotype originated in a woman between 45 and 65 years old with alopecia areata. Some clones in this sample may be carry-over from other donors' samples. The CDR3 region has the DNA TGTGCCAGCTCACCACCGTCCCAGGAAAACACCATATATTTT. Its translation: CASSPPSQENTIYF.